These 32 T cell receptor beta chains originate from one sample sequenced in a study of blood T cell repertoires in COVID-19. Clones were read by immunoSEQ multiplex PCR, and TCRdb kept only the in-frame ones, dropping some. This sample yields around 77,000 clones, of which around nine tenths are seen a single time; roughly 15% belongs to the top ten. Material: peripheral blood. The receptors here all came from a woman older than 75 with active or convalescent COVID-19.

The chain recombines TRBV18 with TRBJ1-3; the D is unclear. The CDR3 runs to 14 residues. CDR1 is KGHSH and CDR2 is LQKENI in the germline V gene. Trimming removed 0 bases from V and 0 bases from J, with 3 bases in between. CDR3 sequence (DNA): TGTGCCAGCTCACCACCCAACTCTGGAAACACCATATATTTT. Residues: CASSPPNSGNTIYF. Supplemented by reference TRBV18 and TRBJ1-3, the full variable domain reads NAGVMQNPRHLVRRRGQEARLRCSPMKGHSHVYWYRQLPEEGLKFMVYLQKENIIDESGMPKERFSAEFPKEGPSILRIQQVVRGDSAAYFCASSPPNSGNTIYFGEGSWLTVV.

This sequence joins TRBV28 and TRBJ1-2; D perhaps matches TRBD1 (5 bases). The V gene lost 2 bases and the J gene lost 6 bases, with 13 bases spanning the gap. Germline V gene sequence: CDR1 MDHEN, CDR2 SYDVKM. This CDR3 region has 14 residues. The CDR3 region is CASSLIGGSNGYTF. The DNA of the CDR3 is TGTGCCAGCAGTTTAATCGGGGGGTCGAATGGCTACACCTTC.

The genes are TRBV9 and TRBJ2-5; 8 positions agree with TRBD2. The CDR3 totals 15 residues. Germline CDR1 and CDR2: SGDLS and YYNGEE. V dropped 0 bases and J dropped 2; count of bases not matched to a gene: 3. Here the CDR3 reads CASSVAGGRQETQYF. In DNA, the CDR3 is TGTGCCAGCAGCGTAGCGGGGGGGCGGCAAGAGACCCAGTACTTC.

This chain joins TRBV3-1 (or the pseudogene TRBV3-2) and TRBJ1-2; D may be TRBD1 (5 bases). The CDR3 spans 14 residues. V lost 4 bases, J lost 4 bases, and 13 bases lay in between. Germline V gene lookup returns CDR1 LGHDT and CDR2 YNNKEL (reference sequence). CDR3 residues: CASSLTRDGYGYTF. The DNA for the CDR3 is TGTGCCAGCAGCCTGACCAGGGATGGCTATGGCTACACCTTC.

This sequence joins TRBV27 and TRBJ1-2, with a possible D match to TRBD1 (5 bases). The CDR3 covers 16 residues. Germline V gene sequence: CDR1 MNHEY, CDR2 SMNVEV (reference sequence). Trimming cost V 5 bases and J 3 bases, with 19 bases left between them. CDR3 in amino acids: CASSADVRVKDYGYTF. CDR3 nucleotide sequence: TGTGCCAGCAGTGCGGACGTCAGGGTAAAGGACTATGGCTACACCTTC.

The chain recombines TRBV29-1 with TRBJ1-1, with TRBD1 identical over 10 bases. This CDR3 has 17 residues. From germline, CDR1 is SQVTM and CDR2 ANQGSEA. Trimming cost V 2 bases and J 4 bases; bases outside gene matches: 13. DNA of the CDR3: TGCAGCGTTGAACCGACCCCGGGACAGGGGAGAGGCACTGAAGCTTTCTTT. This translates into CSVEPTPGQGRGTEAFF.

V is TRBV5-3 and J is TRBJ1-1; possibly TRBD1 for D (5 bases). TRBV5-3 is labeled an ORF, and its function is uncertain. The length of the CDR3 is 15 residues. The V end lost 2 bases, the J end lost 0 bases, and 11 bases lay between the germline ends. Here the CDR3 DNA reads TGTGCCAGAAGCTTCTCAGGGAAAATGAACACTGAAGCTTTCTTT. Translated: CARSFSGKMNTEAFF.

This rearrangement joins TRBV4-1 to TRBJ2-1; D gene uncertain. Trimming left V 1 base short and J 6 bases short, with 4 bases between. Germline V lookup: CDR1 MGHRA, CDR2 YSYEKL. There are 12 residues in the CDR3. The CDR3 loop reads CASSQAGNEQFF. The CDR3 nucleotides read TGCGCCAGCAGCCAAGCGGGCAATGAGCAGTTCTTC.

This rearrangement joins TRBV28 to TRBJ1-5; D gene ambiguous. Germline V gene lookup returns CDR1 MDHEN and CDR2 SYDVKM. Trimming removed 7 bases at V and 6 bases at J, with 10 bases between. The CDR3 spans 12 residues. CDR3 bases: TGTGCCAGCACCGTGGGCCCTCAGCCCCAGCATTTT. Translated: CASTVGPQPQHF.

This clone came up once. The J gene is TRBJ2-3, the V gene TRBV9, with unresolved D. V was clipped by 3 bases and J by 1 base, with 3 bases between them. Germline values: CDR1 SGDLS, CDR2 YYNGEE. The length of the CDR3 is 12 residues. As DNA, the CDR3 is TGTGCCAGCAGCGGAGGCACAGATACGCAGTATTTT. Translated: CASSGGTDTQYF.

This sequence joins TRBV4-3 and TRBJ2-1, with no clear D. The V gene's germline CDR1 is LGHNA and CDR2 YSLEER. The V gene lost 0 bases and the J gene lost 4 bases, with 13 bases spanning the gap. The CDR3 totals 16 residues. The CDR3 loop reads CASSQELVGSYNEQFF. The DNA of the CDR3 is TGCGCCAGCAGCCAAGAGCTGGTTGGTAGTTACAATGAGCAGTTCTTC.

The V and J genes are TRBV7-8 and TRBJ2-5; the match to TRBD2 covers 13 bases. V lost 4 bases, J lost 4 bases, and 3 bases stayed unmatched. The CDR3 is made up of 15 amino acids. The germline V gene encodes CDR1 SGHVS and CDR2 FQNEAQ. This CDR3 reads CASSSGLAGRETQYF. CDR3 bases: TGTGCCAGCAGCTCGGGACTAGCGGGGCGAGAGACCCAGTACTTC.

The table lists this clone with a few counts. This chain links TRBV10-3 with TRBJ1-2, with 9 bases lining up with TRBD1. V lost 8 bases, J lost 4 bases, and 8 bases stayed unmatched. The CDR3 runs to 14 residues. Germline V gene lookup returns CDR1 ENHRY and CDR2 SYGVKD. The CDR3 nucleotides are TGTGCCATCCTTCCTACAGGGGGCATCTATGGCTACACCTTC. This sequence encodes CAILPTGGIYGYTF.

This clone has only a few counts. The rearrangement uses TRBV4-3 and TRBJ2-2, with unresolved D. Germline V gene data show CDR1 as LGHNA and CDR2 as YSLEER. Trimming cost V 0 bases and J 6 bases, with 11 bases left between them. The CDR3 has 15 amino acids. The DNA of the CDR3 is TGCGCCAGCAGCCAAGATCTCCCGGGTGCCGGGGAGCTGTTTTTT. Translation: CASSQDLPGAGELFF.

The V and J genes are TRBV4-3 and TRBJ1-2; 10 bases map to TRBD1. J was trimmed by 8 bases and V by 0 bases; bases with no gene match: 6. CDR3 length: 15 residues. Germline V gene data show CDR1 as LGHNA and CDR2 as YSLEER. CDR3 sequence: CASSQDPDRGQGYTF. The CDR3 DNA reads TGCGCCAGCAGCCAAGATCCAGACAGGGGGCAGGGCTACACCTTC.

This clone was seen only a few times. The rearrangement links TRBV19 to TRBJ1-2; D is undetermined. The V gene lost 8 bases and the J gene lost 0 bases, with 10 bases spanning the gap. CDR3 size: 13 residues. From germline, CDR1 is LNHDA and CDR2 SQIVND (reference sequence). CDR3 DNA: TGTGCCAGTTTTGGGAGTTCTAACTATGGCTACACCTTC. Translated, it gives CASFGSSNYGYTF.

J is TRBJ1-1 and V is TRBV29-1; perhaps TRBD1 as D (6 bases). Germline V lookup: CDR1 SQVTM, CDR2 ANQGSEA. This CDR3 has 12 amino acids. Trimming stripped 6 bases from V and 5 bases from J, with 13 bases between. The CDR3 spells CSVYRVGTEAFF. CDR3 bases: TGCAGCGTCTACAGGGTAGGAACTGAAGCTTTCTTT.

The rearrangement uses TRBV11-3 and TRBJ1-6; weak D call: TRBD1 (5 bases). The germline V gene has CDR1 SGHNT and CDR2 YENEEA. Trimming took off 4 bases at V and 7 bases at J, with 17 bases between the two ends. The CDR3 is 16 residues long. CDR3 nucleotides: TGTGCCAGCAGCTCAAACCCCCGGGGGAACAATTCACCCCTCCACTTT. Amino acids: CASSSNPRGNNSPLHF.

The chain links TRBV7-9 to TRBJ2-1, with D perhaps matching TRBD2 (5 bases). Germline CDR1 reads SEHNR; CDR2 reads FQNEAQ (reference sequence). The ends were cut back, 3 bases at V and 5 bases at J, with 8 bases in the middle. This CDR3 comprises 13 residues. The CDR3 region has the DNA TGTGCCAGCAGCTTGACGGGAAACAATGAGCAGTTCTTC. Protein sequence: CASSLTGNNEQFF.

About this clone: Other nucleotide sequences in the sample specify the same CDR3. The V and J genes are TRBV6-5 and TRBJ1-1, with 7 bases that match TRBD1. The V gene end was trimmed by 5 bases and the J gene end by 2 bases; junction bases not matched to a gene: 5. Germline V gives CDR1 MNHEY, CDR2 SVGAGI. This CDR3 is built from 14 residues. The CDR3 DNA reads as TGTGCCAGCAGTAGTGGGACAGTCAACACTGAAGCTTTCTTT. Protein: CASSSGTVNTEAFF.

The genes are TRBV3-1 (or the pseudogene TRBV3-2) and TRBJ2-7; 7 bases map to TRBD1. Germline V gene sequence: CDR1 LGHDT, CDR2 YNNKEL (reference sequence). Trimming took 3 bases from V and 4 from J; bases not matched to a gene: 9. The CDR3 consists of 15 residues. For the CDR3, the DNA is TGTGCCAGCAGCCACCAAGGGACAGCAAGTTACGAGCAGTACTTC. Its protein is CASSHQGTASYEQYF.

The table lists this clone with a count of one. The chain employs TRBV28 and TRBJ1-5; D is unresolved. CDR1 and CDR2 from the germline V gene are MDHEN and SYDVKM. The CDR3 runs to 15 residues. V shed 7 bases and J shed 1 base, with 14 bases lying between them. CDR3 amino acids: CASTFMAGSNQPQHF. CDR3 nucleotide sequence: TGTGCCAGCACTTTTATGGCCGGGAGCAATCAGCCCCAGCATTTT. The full variable domain, its missing parts supplied by reference TRBV28 and TRBJ1-5, is DVKVTQSSRYLVKRTGEKVFLECVQDMDHENMFWYRQDPGLGLRLIYFSYDVKMKEKGDIPEGYSVSREKKERFSLILESASTNQTSMYLCASTFMAGSNQPQHFGDGTRLSIL.

The chain is built from TRBV28 and TRBJ2-3; 7 nucleotides align to TRBD1. Trimming cost V 6 bases and J 3 bases; bases outside gene matches: 12. The CDR3 runs to 16 residues. Germline V gene lookup returns CDR1 MDHEN and CDR2 SYDVKM. The CDR3 here is CASRVLKGAETDTQYF. The CDR3 region has the DNA TGTGCCAGCAGAGTCCTAAAGGGGGCGGAGACAGATACGCAGTATTTT. The complete variable domain, with remaining parts taken from reference TRBV28 and TRBJ2-3, reads DVKVTQSSRYLVKRTGEKVFLECVQDMDHENMFWYRQDPGLGLRLIYFSYDVKMKEKGDIPEGYSVSREKKERFSLILESASTNQTSMYLCASRVLKGAETDTQYFGPGTRLTVL.

As for this clone: An end of the junction differs from the germline gene, which may be a read error. The chain combines TRBV12-3 or TRBV12-4 with TRBJ2-1; D unclear. This CDR3 has 10 amino acids. The CDR3, as DNA: TGTGCCACCAGTACGACAAAGCAGTTCTTC. Protein product: CATSTTKQFF.

The rearrangement uses TRBV7-2 and TRBJ2-1, with TRBD2 identical over 8 bases. V lost 1 base and J lost 0; bases outside the gene matches: 8. Germline V CDR1 and CDR2: SGHTA, FQGNSA. The CDR3 loop spans 18 amino acids. In DNA, the CDR3 is TGTGCCAGCAGCTTAGAAGGACCGGGGGGGAACTCCTACAATGAGCAGTTCTTC. Amino acids: CASSLEGPGGNSYNEQFF.

The sample holds a few counts of this clone. V is TRBV21-1 and J is TRBJ2-7; the D segment call TRBD2 is taken from the table without a DNA check. TRBV21-1 is a pseudogene. The CDR3 is made up of 17 amino acids. CDR3 amino acids: CASSKRRGTLPSYEQYF. CDR3 bases: TGTGCCAGCAGCAAAAGGCGGGGGACGCTTCCCTCCTACGAGCAGTACTTC.

About this clone: This sample includes further DNA sequences coding for the same CDR3. This chain uses TRBV12-3 or TRBV12-4 with TRBJ1-5, with D tentatively TRBD1 (6 bases). The CDR3 has 13 residues. V lost 6 bases and J lost 4, with 10 bases in between. The CDR3 protein is CASSPQGNQPQHF. In DNA, the CDR3 is TGTGCCAGCAGCCCCCAGGGGAATCAGCCCCAGCATTTT.

The CDR3 here is CASSAGGDYGYTF. Here the CDR3 DNA reads TGTGCCAGCAGTGCGGGGGGCGACTATGGCTACACCTTC. V is TRBV28 and J is TRBJ1-2; the D gene is possibly TRBD1 (6 bases). The CDR3 is 13 amino acids. The germline gives CDR1 MDHEN, CDR2 SYDVKM. Trimming removed 5 bases from V and 3 bases from J, with 10 bases in between.

This chain joins TRBV5-1 and TRBJ1-2; a weak D match, TRBD1 (5 bases). Germline CDR1 SGHRS, CDR2 YFSETQ. V was shortened by 4 bases and J by 4 bases, with 11 bases between the two germline ends. The CDR3 loop spans 13 amino acids. CDR3 region: CASSPGGSYGYTF. CDR3 bases: TGCGCCAGCAGCCCCGGGGGGAGCTATGGCTACACCTTC.

The chain couples TRBV5-4 to TRBJ1-2; 10 nucleotides agree with TRBD1. Germline V CDR1 and CDR2: SGHNT, YYREEE (reference sequence). The CDR3 totals 15 residues. Trimming cost V 0 bases and J 5 bases; bases outside gene matches: 4. The CDR3 loop is CASSLGQGAGYGYTF. CDR3 coding DNA: TGTGCCAGCAGCTTGGGACAGGGGGCGGGATATGGCTACACCTTC.

The gene calls are TRBV29-1 and TRBJ2-7, with 8 bases lining up with TRBD2. The V and J ends lost 6 bases and 7 bases, in that order; junction bases with no gene match: 8. The germline V gene has CDR1 SQVTM and CDR2 ANQGSEA. The CDR3 is made up of 12 amino acids. CDR3 in DNA: TGCAGCGTCTCCGGGACTAGTAAGGAGCAGTACTTC. It specifies CSVSGTSKEQYF.

The chain joins TRBV21-1 to TRBJ2-6; the DNA was not used to check the table's D call, TRBD1. TRBV21-1 is classified as a pseudogene. The CDR3 spans 17 residues. CDR3 bases: TGTGCCAGCAGCAATTCGACACCGGTACACGGGGCCAACGTCCTGACTTTC. Residues: CASSNSTPVHGANVLTF.